The rows below give T cell receptor beta chains drawn from one sample of a study of T cell changes during pregnancy in multiple sclerosis. TCRdb's copy holds only in-frame clones and misses some; the assay was immunoSEQ multiplex PCR. The sample includes some 29,000 clones, about nine tenths seen only once; the top ten take over 8.5%. This specimen consisted of CD8+ T cells from peripheral blood mononuclear cells, obtained in the third trimester of pregnancy. Receptors originate from a female donor with multiple sclerosis, enrolled in a pregnancy study. Each CDR3 is given with its conserved first and last residue. The D gene is left open where the match is weak. Clone size is not always given. Where it is, it says once, few, many or a class for expanded clones.

TRBV18	TRBD1	TRBJ1-1	14	.	TGTGCCAGCTCGTCCGGGACAGGGGCTCCTGAAGCTTTCTTT	CASSSGTGAPEAFF
TRBV5-1	TRBD1	TRBJ2-7	14	once	TGCGCCAGCAGTCTTCCCGAGGGGGCGTACGAGCAGTACTTC	CASSLPEGAYEQYF
TRBV9	.	TRBJ2-7	15	.	TGTGCCAGCAGCGCCAACCCGGGACACCTCTACGAGCAGTACTTC	CASSANPGHLYEQYF
TRBV6-6	TRBD1	TRBJ1-1	16	once	TGTGCCAGCAGTCCTAGGGACAGAACTATGAACACTGAAGCTTTCTTT	CASSPRDRTMNTEAFF
TRBV27	TRBD2	TRBJ2-2	15	.	TGTGCCAGCAGTTCCCGGGGGAGGGTCACCGGGGAGCTGTTTTTT	CASSSRGRVTGELFF
TRBV19	TRBD1	TRBJ1-1	15	once	TGTGCCAGTAGTGAGAGACAGGGACTGAACACTGAAGCTTTCTTT	CASSERQGLNTEAFF
TRBV5-4	TRBD1	TRBJ1-3	15	once	TGTGCCAGCAGCGTACAGGGGGGCTCTGGAAACACCATATATTTT	CASSVQGGSGNTIYF
TRBV4-2	.	TRBJ2-1	16	.	TGTGCCAGCAGCCCAAGCCTACCCGGGTCTTACAATGAGCAGTTCTTC	CASSPSLPGSYNEQFF
TRBV5-5	TRBD1	TRBJ2-7	14	.	TGTGCCAGCAGCCTAAGACAGGGTTTGTACGAGCAGTACTTC	CASSLRQGLYEQYF
TRBV27	.	TRBJ2-7	14	.	TGTGCCAGCAGTTTTTCAGGGGCCACCTACGAGCAGTACTTC	CASSFSGATYEQYF
TRBV5-1	TRBD1	TRBJ1-4	13	.	TGCGCCAGCAGTAGGGACAGGAATGAAAAACTGTTTTTT	CASSRDRNEKLFF
TRBV19	.	TRBJ2-2	17	.	TGTGCCAGTAGTATCGACCTGACAGGGGAGGGAACCGGGGAGCTGTTTTTT	CASSIDLTGEGTGELFF
TRBV5-4	.	TRBJ2-1	11	.	TGTGCCAGCAGGGCCCACAATGAGCAGTTCTTC	CASRAHNEQFF
TRBV6-6	TRBD2	TRBJ2-1	16	.	TGTGCCAGCAGTTACTCGATAGCGGGGGGGAACAATGAGCAGTTCTTC	CASSYSIAGGNNEQFF
TRBV7-2	.	TRBJ2-3	15	.	TGTGCCAGCAGCTTAATTCGCACTAGCACAGATACGCAGTATTTT	CASSLIRTSTDTQYF
TRBV30	TRBD1	TRBJ2-7	14	.	TGTGCCTGGAGTCCACGGGACAGCCTCTACGAGCAGTACTTC	CAWSPRDSLYEQYF
TRBV9	TRBD2	TRBJ2-1	17	.	TGTGCCAGCAGCCCTCGGACTGGGCTAGCGGGGGCCAATGAGCAGTTCTTC	CASSPRTGLAGANEQFF
TRBV7-9	.	TRBJ2-7	14	once	TGTGCCAGCAGCTTATACTCTGGAGCCTACGAGCAGTACTTC	CASSLYSGAYEQYF
TRBV5-1	.	TRBJ2-1	12	.	TGCGCCAGCACCCGGAGCGGCAATGAGCAGTTCTTC	CASTRSGNEQFF
TRBV7-9	TRBD1	TRBJ1-4	15	.	TGTGCCAGCAGCTTACAGGGGGAAAGGGATGAAAAACTGTTTTTT	CASSLQGERDEKLFF
TRBV6-1	.	TRBJ2-4	12	.	TGTGCCAGCCGGGACATCGAAAACATTCAGTACTTC	CASRDIENIQYF
TRBV11-1	.	TRBJ2-3	14	.	TGTGCCAGCAGCTTACCGGGGGGCAGAGATACGCAGTATTTT	CASSLPGGRDTQYF
TRBV20-1	.	TRBJ2-5	11	.	TGCAGTGCTAGCCGCCAAGAGACCCAGTACTTC	CSASRQETQYF
TRBV7-3	.	TRBJ1-1	13	.	TGTGCCAGCAGCTTGTGGGGAGGAACTGAAGCTTTCTTT	CASSLWGGTEAFF
TRBV7-9	.	TRBJ2-7	11	once	TGTGCCAGCAGCTTAGGCGTCGAGCAGTACTTC	CASSLGVEQYF
TRBV28	.	TRBJ1-5	15	.	TGTGCCAGCAGTTTAACCAGGCGGGGCAATCAGCCCCAGCATTTT	CASSLTRRGNQPQHF
TRBV28	TRBD1	TRBJ2-7	13	.	TGTGCCACTACATCGGGACAGATCTACGAGCAGTACTTC	CATTSGQIYEQYF
TRBV30	.	TRBJ1-1	11	few	TGTGCCTGGAAACAAAACACTGAAGCTTTCTTT	CAWKQNTEAFF
TRBV2	.	TRBJ2-1	11	once	TGTGCCACCCAGACAGGTTTTGAGCAGTTCTTC	CATQTGFEQFF
TRBV28	.	TRBJ1-3	17	once	TGTGCCAGCAGACTCTCCTACAGGGCCAGCTCTGGAAACACCATATATTTT	CASRLSYRASSGNTIYF
TRBV6-1	TRBD1	TRBJ1-4	15	.	TGTGCCAGCAGTGTACCGACAGGGGCTGGTGAAAAACTGTTTTTT	CASSVPTGAGEKLFF
TRBV5-5	.	TRBJ1-6	14	.	TGTGCCAGCAGCGCCGGCCTCGGGGGGGGGCCCCTCCACTTT	CASSAGLGGGPLHF
TRBV2	.	TRBJ1-6	12	.	TGTGCCAGCCTCGAGAAGAGGGCAACCCTCCACTTT	CASLEKRATLHF
TRBV18	TRBD1	TRBJ1-2	14	.	TGTGCCAGCTCACCATCCGGGACAGACGTCTATCAGACCTTC	CASSPSGTDVYQTF
TRBV10-1	TRBD1	TRBJ2-7	13	.	TGCGCCAGCAGTGAGGGGGACAGCTACGAGCAGTACTTC	CASSEGDSYEQYF
TRBV5-4	TRBD1	TRBJ1-2	14	.	TGTGCCAGCAGCTTGGAACAGGGGCCGGGGGGCTACACCTTC	CASSLEQGPGGYTF
TRBV19	TRBD1	TRBJ1-2	15	.	TGTGCCAGTAGTGACACCGGGACAGGGGGCCTTGGCTACACCTTC	CASSDTGTGGLGYTF